This record covers a single TCR beta chain. This clonotype has a handful of counts. The antigen it binds to is not known. No base quality values were provided; no much bigger clone lies one nucleotide off. This specimen comes from a study of T-cell reconstitution after alpha-beta-depleted transplantation in children (dated by TCRdb to the mid-2010s). Study-wide context: Using TCR repertoire profiling, the study followed T-cell immune reconstitution in a quantitative way in children after TCRalphabeta/CD19-depleted allogeneic hematopoietic cell transplantation. The investigation overall reported the following: The frequencies of hyperexpanded clones fell over the following months, and after one year, T-cell counts and TCRbeta diversity were mostly attributed to newly produced T cells. The apparently early alphabetaT-cell count recovery about two months after transplant was reportedly dependent on only several hundred rapidly expanded clones derived from non-depleted graft cells. In some patients, the high TCRbeta diversity seen at day 60 was put down to recipient T cells and intrathymic progenitors that had survived conditioning.

The germline V gene (reference sequence) specifies SGHAT as CDR1 and FQDESV as CDR2. V is clipped by 5 bases and J by 3 bases, and the sequence between their germline boundaries is 26 bases long. The CDR3 runs 18 residues from the cysteine to the phenylalanine. Here the CDR3 DNA is all that survives: 54 bases in frame from base 1. The library was obtained by PCR. The instrument given in TCRdb is Illumina HiSeq 2500. To normalize quantification of the TCRbeta repertoire, the TCR libraries were built with molecular barcoding that relied on unique molecular identifiers. Clones were called with MiXCR by TCRdb after fastp trimmed the public reads at Q25, and only in-frame beta chains were retained. Rows matching on CDR3 protein sequence are summarized as one entry with the most common DNA and genes. This sample comprises about 350,000 distinct CDR3 sequences, 15% to 20% of them detected only once. The ten largest clones represent around 43% of the sample.

The treatment or condition label for this specimen denotes: allogeneic hematopoietic cell transplantation with graft depleted of TCRalphabeta T cells and CD19 B cells. The children who served as transplant recipients had been given grafts of TCRalphabeta/CD19-depleted allogeneic hematopoietic cells. Sequences were derived from PBMCs, mostly from graft donor cells, sampled 360 days after TCRalphabeta/CD19-depleted stem cell transplant. The receptor's source is a male patient between 2 and 10 years old who had a stem cell transplant for acute lymphoblastic leukemia, so the T cells may come from the graft donor. The chain was built from TRBV11-1 and TRBJ2-7; perhaps TRBD2 is the D gene, with 5 bases matching. For the CDR3, the sequence is CASSRPTREGRSLYEQYF. In nucleotides, the sequence is TGTGCCAGCAGCCGACCAACCCGCGAGGGCCGCTCACTCTACGAGCAGTACTTC.